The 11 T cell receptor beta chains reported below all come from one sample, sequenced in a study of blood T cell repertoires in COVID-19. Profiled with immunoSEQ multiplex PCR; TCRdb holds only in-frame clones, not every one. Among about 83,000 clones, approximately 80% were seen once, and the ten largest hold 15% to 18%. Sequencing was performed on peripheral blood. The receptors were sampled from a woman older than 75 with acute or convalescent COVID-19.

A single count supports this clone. The CDR3 loop reads CASSRRRDSLSGANVLTF. The CDR3 region has the DNA TGTGCCAGCAGCCGGCGCCGGGACAGCCTCTCTGGGGCCAACGTCCTGACTTTC. This sequence joins TRBV3-1 (or the pseudogene TRBV3-2) and TRBJ2-6, with TRBD1 identical over 7 bases. This CDR3 is built from 18 residues. Trimming removed 4 bases from V and 0 bases from J; junction bases left unmatched: 9. Germline lookup yields CDR1 LGHDT and CDR2 YNNKEL (reference sequence).

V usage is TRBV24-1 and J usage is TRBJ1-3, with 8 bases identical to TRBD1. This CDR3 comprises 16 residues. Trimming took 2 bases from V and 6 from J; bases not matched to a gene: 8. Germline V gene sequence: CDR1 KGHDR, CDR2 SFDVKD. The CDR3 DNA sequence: TGTGCCACCAGTGATTCTGACAGGGGCGGAAAAAACACCATATATTTT. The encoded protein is CATSDSDRGGKNTIYF.

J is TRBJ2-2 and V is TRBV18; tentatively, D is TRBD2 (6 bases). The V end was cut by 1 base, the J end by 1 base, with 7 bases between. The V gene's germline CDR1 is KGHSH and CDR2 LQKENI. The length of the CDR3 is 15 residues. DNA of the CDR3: TGTGCCAGCTCACCACGGACTATGAACACCGGGGAGCTGTTTTTT. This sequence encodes CASSPRTMNTGELFF.

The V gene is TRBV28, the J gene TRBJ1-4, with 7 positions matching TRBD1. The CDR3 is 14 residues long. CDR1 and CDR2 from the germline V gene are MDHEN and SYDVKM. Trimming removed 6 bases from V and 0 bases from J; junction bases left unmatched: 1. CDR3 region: CASRTGATNEKLFF. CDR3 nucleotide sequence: TGTGCCAGCAGAACAGGGGCAACTAATGAAAAACTGTTTTTT.

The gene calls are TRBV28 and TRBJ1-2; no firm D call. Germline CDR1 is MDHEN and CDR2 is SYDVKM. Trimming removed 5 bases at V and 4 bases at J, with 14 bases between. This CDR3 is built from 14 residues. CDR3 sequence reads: CASSLGRWIYGYTF. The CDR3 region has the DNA TGTGCCAGCAGTCTCGGGAGGTGGATCTATGGCTACACCTTC.

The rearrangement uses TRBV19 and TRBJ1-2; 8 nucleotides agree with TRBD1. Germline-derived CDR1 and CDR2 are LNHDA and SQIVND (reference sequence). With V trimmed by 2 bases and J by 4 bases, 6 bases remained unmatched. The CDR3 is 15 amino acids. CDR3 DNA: TGTGCCAGTAGTATAACAGGGGGTCGTTTCTATGGCTACACCTTC. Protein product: CASSITGGRFYGYTF.

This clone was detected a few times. The CDR3 nucleotides read TGTGCCAGCAGTTACGACAGGCGAGTCCTTATACGCAATCAGCCCCAGCATTTT. As protein: CASSYDRRVLIRNQPQHF. V and J are TRBV6-2 or TRBV6-3 and TRBJ1-5; D might be TRBD1 (6 bases). V dropped 2 bases and J dropped 2 bases, with 19 bases sitting between them. This CDR3 comprises 18 residues. Germline CDR1 is MNHEY and CDR2 is SVGEGT.

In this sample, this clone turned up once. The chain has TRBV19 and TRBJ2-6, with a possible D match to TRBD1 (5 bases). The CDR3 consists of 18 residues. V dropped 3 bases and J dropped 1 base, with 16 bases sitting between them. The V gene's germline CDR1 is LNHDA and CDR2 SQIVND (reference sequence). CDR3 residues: CASSIQDRGLSGANVLTF. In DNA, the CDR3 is TGTGCCAGTAGTATTCAAGACAGAGGCCTTTCTGGGGCCAACGTCCTGACTTTC. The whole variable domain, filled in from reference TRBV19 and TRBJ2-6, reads DGGITQSPKYLFRKEGQNVTLSCEQNLNHDAMYWYRQDPGQGLRLIYYSQIVNDFQKGDIAEGYSVSREKKESFPLTVTSAQKNPTAFYLCASSIQDRGLSGANVLTFGAGSRLTVL.

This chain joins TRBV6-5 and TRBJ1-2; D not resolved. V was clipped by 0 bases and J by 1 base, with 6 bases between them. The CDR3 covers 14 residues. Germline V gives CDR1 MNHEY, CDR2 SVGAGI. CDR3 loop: CASSYSYGNYGYTF. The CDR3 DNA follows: TGTGCCAGCAGTTACTCGTACGGTAACTATGGCTACACCTTC.

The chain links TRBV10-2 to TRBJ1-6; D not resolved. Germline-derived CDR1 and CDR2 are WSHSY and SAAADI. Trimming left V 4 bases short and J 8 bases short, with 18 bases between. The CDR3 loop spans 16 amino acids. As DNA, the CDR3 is TGCGCCAGCAGTGCCGAGGGAGTCCAAAACCATTCACCCCTCCACTTT. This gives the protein CASSAEGVQNHSPLHF.

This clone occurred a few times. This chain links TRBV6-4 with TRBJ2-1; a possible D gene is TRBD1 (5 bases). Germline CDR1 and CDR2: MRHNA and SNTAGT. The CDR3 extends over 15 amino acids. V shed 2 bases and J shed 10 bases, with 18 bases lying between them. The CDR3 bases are TGTGCCAGCAGTGACGGGGCAGGGCTGGTTGGGGAGCAGTTCTTC. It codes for CASSDGAGLVGEQFF.